Presented here are 26 T cell receptor beta chains from one specimen sequenced in a study of blood T cells in healthy people across ages. Using a J-beta primer mix together with a sample-barcoded 5' primer, a second PCR was run for roughly 6 to 12 cycles. TCRdb independently ran MiXCR on the 5' RACE reads; one entry per CDR3 protein. The sample records over 950,000 distinct CDR3 sequences, just over 50% being singletons. Input material: blood. The origin of the receptors is a woman in her sixties or seventies in good health.

The rearrangement links TRBV10-2 to TRBJ2-3, with 12 bases that match TRBD2. This CDR3 has 15 amino acids. V trimming: 4 bases; J trimming: 7 bases; junction bases outside the gene matches: 6. Germline-derived CDR1 and CDR2 are WSHSY and SAAADI. For the CDR3, the DNA is TGCGCCAGCAGTGCGACTAGCGGGAGTCGTAATACGCAGTATTTT. Encoded protein: CASSATSGSRNTQYF.

The chain carries TRBV4-2 and TRBJ2-4; 9 bases are a match to TRBD2. Gene TRBJ2-7 matches the end of the DNA better, so the J call may be wrong. The CDR3 consists of 14 residues. Per germline, CDR1 LGHNA and CDR2 YNFKEQ. The CDR3 nucleotides are TGTGCCAGCAGCCAAGTATCTAGCGGGACCGAGCAGTACTTC. This gives the protein CASSQVSSGTEQYF.

CDR3 protein: CASSRGAGALETQYF. For the CDR3, the DNA is TGTGCCAGCAGCCGAGGCGCGGGAGCGTTAGAGACCCAGTACTTC. This chain links TRBV7-6 with TRBJ2-5, with 7 bases aligning to TRBD2. Germline CDR1 and CDR2: SGHVS and FNYEAQ. The CDR3 loop spans 15 amino acids. Losses at the gene ends were 5 bases for V and 4 bases for J; bases not matched to a gene: 10.

This clonotype was detected only a few times. The chain joins TRBV6-5 to TRBJ2-7, with 7 positions matching TRBD1. CDR3 size: 15 residues. Unmatched junction bases numbered 6, after V lost 0 bases and J lost 4 bases. Per germline, CDR1 MNHEY and CDR2 SVGAGI. As DNA, the CDR3 is TGTGCCAGCAGTTACTCAACAGACAGGGCTTACGAGCAGTACTTC. It yields the protein CASSYSTDRAYEQYF.

The rearrangement links TRBV6-2 or TRBV6-3 to TRBJ2-4, with 7 bases that match TRBD2. The better agreement between TRBJ2-7 and the DNA end casts doubt on the J call. The germline gives CDR1 MNHEY, CDR2 SVGEGT. This CDR3 has 16 residues. The CDR3 loop is CASSPSGPPGVNEQYF. The CDR3 region has the DNA TGTGCCAGCAGCCCTAGCGGACCCCCGGGCGTCAACGAGCAGTACTTC.

The chain has TRBV27 and TRBJ2-5, with D perhaps matching TRBD1 or TRBD2 (5 bases each). V was trimmed by 0 bases and J by 5 bases, leaving 16 bases between them. The CDR3 contains 16 residues. Germline-derived CDR1 and CDR2 are MNHEY and SMNVEV (reference sequence). The CDR3 DNA reads TGTGCCAGCAGTTTATCATCGGGGCTACCTCTTGAGACCCAGTACTTC. The encoded protein is CASSLSSGLPLETQYF.

A few counts support this clonotype. The genes are TRBV12-5 and TRBJ2-2; possibly TRBD2 for D (5 bases). Trimming removed 8 bases at V and 3 bases at J, with 10 bases between. The CDR3 contains 13 residues. Germline CDR1 is LGHNT and CDR2 is FRNRAP. CDR3: CASCRGDTGELFF. CDR3 coding DNA: TGTGCTAGTTGCCGGGGTGACACCGGGGAGCTGTTTTTT. Based on the CDR3 plus reference TRBV12-5 and TRBJ2-2, the full variable domain is DARVTQTPRHKVTEMGQEVTMRCQPILGHNTVFWYRQTMMQGLELLAYFRNRAPLDDSGMPKDRFSAEMPDATLATLKIQPSEPRDSAVYFCASCRGDTGELFFGEGSRLTVL.

The chain employs TRBV5-1 and TRBJ2-1; weak D call: TRBD2 (6 bases). The CDR3 has 17 amino acids. CDR1 is SGHRS and CDR2 is YFSETQ in the germline V gene. The V end lost 4 bases, the J end lost 5 bases, and 22 bases lay between the germline ends. CDR3 nucleotide sequence: TGCGCCAGCAGCCCCCGATCACGAGGGGAGGACAACAATGAGCAGTTCTTC. It codes for CASSPRSRGEDNNEQFF. The complete variable domain, with remaining parts taken from reference TRBV5-1 and TRBJ2-1, reads KAGVTQTPRYLIKTRGQQVTLSCSPISGHRSVSWYQQTPGQGLQFLFEYFSETQRNKGNFPGRFSGRQFSNSRSEMNVSTLELGDSALYLCASSPRSRGEDNNEQFFGPGTRLTVL.

This clonotype was detected only a few times. The chain couples TRBV7-2 to TRBJ2-7; a weak D match, TRBD2 (6 bases). The CDR3 runs 17 residues. Germline CDR1 and CDR2: SGHTA and FQGNSA. Trimming took off 2 bases at V and 2 bases at J, with 19 bases between the two ends. CDR3 region: CASSLQVRAGPPYEQYF. The CDR3, as DNA: TGTGCCAGCAGCTTACAGGTTAGGGCGGGACCTCCCTACGAGCAGTACTTC.

The chain uses TRBV19 and TRBJ2-6, with TRBD1 matching 7 bases. Germline-derived CDR1 and CDR2 are LNHDA and SQIVND (reference sequence). The CDR3 spans 17 residues. V lost 1 base, J lost 1 base, and 4 bases stayed unmatched. The CDR3, as DNA: TGTGCCAGTAGTATAGCCGGGACAGAGTCTGGGGCCAACGTCCTGACTTTC. It is translated as CASSIAGTESGANVLTF.

The gene calls are TRBV7-9 and TRBJ2-3; D gene uncertain. V lost 2 bases and J 5 bases, leaving 8 bases between the germline ends. The CDR3 consists of 13 residues. Germline assignment: CDR1 SEHNR and CDR2 FQNEAQ (reference sequence). CDR3 loop: CASSLQVQDTQYF. The CDR3 coding sequence is TGTGCCAGCAGCTTACAAGTGCAAGATACGCAGTATTTT.

This chain uses TRBV2 with TRBJ2-1; 9 bases fit TRBD1. The CDR3 is made up of 12 amino acids. V was pared by 4 bases and J by 8 bases, with 0 bases of the junction left unmatched. Germline CDR1 reads SNHLY; CDR2 reads FYNNEI. The CDR3 sequence is CASSGTGDEQFF. DNA for the CDR3: TGTGCCAGCAGTGGGACAGGGGATGAGCAGTTCTTC.

The chain couples TRBV10-1 to TRBJ2-1; D uncertain. In germline, CDR1 is WNHNN, CDR2 SYGVQD (reference sequence). The CDR3 covers 12 residues. V dropped 6 bases and J dropped 5 bases, with 8 bases sitting between them. In DNA form, the CDR3 reads TGCGCCAGCAGAGGACCGGACAATGAGCAGTTCTTC. Translated, it gives CASRGPDNEQFF.

The V call is TRBV6-6, the J call TRBJ2-7; no definite D call. Trimming shortened V by 6 bases and J by 0 bases, and 9 bases separated the two germline ends. Per the germline V gene, CDR1 is MNHNY and CDR2 is SVGAGI (reference sequence). This CDR3 is 13 amino acids long. The CDR3 nucleotides are TGTGCCAGCAGCGTCCTGAGCTCCTACGAGCAGTACTTC. It yields the protein CASSVLSSYEQYF.

This rearrangement joins TRBV2 to TRBJ2-7, with D perhaps assigned TRBD1 or TRBD2 (5 bases each). The germline gives CDR1 SNHLY, CDR2 FYNNEI. This CDR3 contains 13 residues. V was clipped by 8 bases and J by 2 bases, with 13 bases between them. Here the CDR3 DNA reads TGTGCCAGCGGGGGAGACCGAACCTACGAGCAGTACTTC. Translated, it gives CASGGDRTYEQYF.

This clonotype was picked up a small number of times. The chain couples TRBV6-5 to TRBJ2-7, with unresolved D. Germline V CDR1 and CDR2: MNHEY, SVGAGI. The CDR3 has 16 residues. V was trimmed by 6 bases and J by 3 bases, leaving 21 bases between them. The CDR3 here is CASSPSELEASYEQYF. Here the CDR3 DNA reads TGTGCCAGCAGCCCCTCCGAGTTAGAGGCTAGCTACGAGCAGTACTTC.

The chain recombines TRBV13 with TRBJ2-7; D unresolved. In germline, CDR1 is PRHDT, CDR2 FYEKMQ (reference sequence). The CDR3 runs to 14 residues. Trimming cost V 5 bases and J 2 bases, with 13 bases left between them. CDR3 DNA: TGTGCCAGCAGCCCTCGACGGAACCCCTACGAGCAGTACTTC. Its protein product is CASSPRRNPYEQYF.

This chain connects TRBV5-1 to TRBJ1-2; 11 bases are a match to TRBD1. The CDR3 has 14 residues. CDR1 and CDR2 from the germline V gene are SGHRS and YFSETQ. J gave up 4 bases and V 4 bases, and 3 bases lay outside the gene matches. The chain's CDR3 is CASSRDRGTYGYTF. The CDR3 region has the DNA TGCGCCAGCAGCAGGGACAGGGGGACCTATGGCTACACCTTC.

The rearrangement uses TRBV7-9 and TRBJ2-5; TRBD2 agrees at 7 bases. The DNA matches TRBJ2-7 better at its end, which makes the J call doubtful. Germline CDR1 SEHNR, CDR2 FQNEAQ (reference sequence). This CDR3 is 12 amino acids long. The DNA of the CDR3 is TGTGCCCAGGGCCTAGCGGAGCTCGAGCAGTACTTC. This codes for CAQGLAELEQYF.

This clonotype was seen a handful of times. J is TRBJ2-7 and V is TRBV13; D gene uncertain. Trimming pared 5 bases from V and 2 bases from J, leaving 7 bases between. Germline lookup yields CDR1 PRHDT and CDR2 FYEKMQ (reference sequence). The CDR3 consists of 12 residues. The CDR3 nucleotides read TGTGCCAGCAGCATTCGTGCCTACGAGCAGTACTTC. Encoded protein: CASSIRAYEQYF.

The V and J genes are TRBV29-1 and TRBJ2-1; tentative D call: TRBD2 (5 bases). The length of the CDR3 is 14 residues. The germline V gene has CDR1 SQVTM and CDR2 ANQGSEA. The V gene lost 8 bases and the J gene lost 3 bases, with 17 bases spanning the gap. The CDR3 DNA reads as TGCAGCACGATGGAGCGGAATAACTACAATGAGCAGTTCTTC. It translates to CSTMERNNYNEQFF.

There are a few counts of this clonotype. The chain employs TRBV5-5 and TRBJ1-5, with D perhaps TRBD1 (6 bases). CDR1 is SGHKS, CDR2 YYEKEE, per germline (reference sequence). Trimming pared 3 bases from V and 3 bases from J, leaving 10 bases between. The CDR3 contains 14 residues. In DNA form, the CDR3 reads TGTGCCAGCAGCTCGACAGGTTACAATCAGCCCCAGCATTTT. Its protein is CASSSTGYNQPQHF.

V is TRBV7-9 and J is TRBJ1-1; D may be TRBD1 (5 bases). V shed 0 bases and J shed 2 bases, with 10 bases lying between them. CDR1 is SEHNR and CDR2 is FQNEAQ in the germline V gene (reference sequence). CDR3 length: 15 residues. CDR3 sequence reads: CASSLAGQVNTEAFF. The CDR3 nucleotides are TGTGCCAGCAGCTTAGCGGGGCAGGTTAACACTGAAGCTTTCTTT.

V usage is TRBV29-1 and J usage is TRBJ1-4; D is unresolved. CDR1 is SQVTM, CDR2 ANQGSEA, per germline. The CDR3 runs to 14 residues. The V and J ends lost 3 bases and 3 bases respectively, with 11 bases between them. The CDR3 loop reads CSVDLGQPNEKLFF. CDR3 DNA: TGCAGCGTTGACCTGGGTCAGCCTAATGAAAAACTGTTTTTT.

Worth noting for this clonotype: The limits of the CDR3 on the DNA are not certain, so only TCRdb's listed CDR3 is given. The V gene is TRBV29-1, the J gene TRBJ2-5; the table calls TRBD1, which could not be checked here. Germline CDR1 is SQVTM and CDR2 is ANQGSEA. The CDR3 spans 13 residues, counting both ends. The CDR3 reads CSVAPGTYYERYF.

The J gene is TRBJ1-1, the V gene TRBV20-1, with D uncertain. This CDR3 has 13 amino acids. V dropped 5 bases and J dropped 0 bases, with 10 bases sitting between them. CDR1 DFQATT and CDR2 SNEGSKA come from the germline V gene (reference sequence). The CDR3: CSAERDLNTEAFF. In DNA form, the CDR3 reads TGCAGTGCTGAGCGGGATTTGAACACTGAAGCTTTCTTT.